The rows below give T cell receptor beta chains drawn from one sample of a study of cytomegalovirus exposure and HLA in healthy donors. Clones were read by immunoSEQ multiplex PCR, and TCRdb kept only the in-frame ones, dropping some. Seen here are around 130,000 clones, around 78% observed once, and the top ten hold roughly 1.9%. Sequencing used PBMCs. The receptor set was obtained from a woman aged 45-65 years in good health and CMV-seronegative. Each CDR3 is given with its conserved first and last residue. The D gene is left open where the match is weak. Some rows mark clone size as missing; the rest say once, few, many or name a class of expanded clone.

v_gene	j_gene	d_gene	abundance	CDR3nt	CDR3aa
TRBV2	TRBJ1-5	TRBD1	NA	TGTGCCAGCACTAACCGGGACAGGGGCCATCAGCCCCAGCATTTT	CASTNRDRGHQPQHF
TRBV6-5	TRBJ2-5	NA	once	TGTGCCAGCAGTTACCAGGGCTTGGAGACCCAGTACTTC	CASSYQGLETQYF
TRBV7-6	TRBJ2-1	TRBD2	NA	TGTGCCAGCAGCTTAGCGGGGAGGGATAATACGAGGGAGCAGTTCTTC	CASSLAGRDNTREQFF
TRBV28	TRBJ1-2	TRBD1	NA	TGTGCCATCAAGACGACAGGGGGAAACTATGGCTACACCTTC	CAIKTTGGNYGYTF
TRBV4-3	TRBJ2-1	NA	NA	TGCGCCAGCAGCCAAGTATTTGGGCAACGGGAGACCTACAATGAGCAGTTCTTC	CASSQVFGQRETYNEQFF
TRBV7-8	TRBJ2-1	TRBD2	NA	TGTGCCAGCAGCCTACTAGCGGGCGGAACCGGAAACAATGAGCAGTTCTTC	CASSLLAGGTGNNEQFF
TRBV28	TRBJ1-1	TRBD1	NA	TGTGCCAGCAGTTTAGGACAGGTCGGGTGGAAGGGGGCTTTCTTT	CASSLGQVGWKGAFF
TRBV5-1	TRBJ1-4	TRBD1	once	TGCGCCAGCAGCTTCGGACAGGGGCAGAGTGAAAAACTGTTTTTT	CASSFGQGQSEKLFF
TRBV6-5	TRBJ2-7	NA	once	TGTGCCAGCAGGATGGGACACACTGAATACGAGCAGTACTTC	CASRMGHTEYEQYF
TRBV28	TRBJ2-5	NA	NA	TGTGCCAGCAGTTTCCTAGCGAAAGAGACCCAGTACTTC	CASSFLAKETQYF
TRBV5-1	TRBJ1-3	NA	NA	TGCGCCAGCAGCAAGAACCAAGCGTCTGGAAACACCATATATTTT	CASSKNQASGNTIYF
TRBV27	TRBJ1-4	TRBD1	NA	TGTGCCAGCAGTCCCCGACAGGGGAGTGAAAAACTGTTTTTT	CASSPRQGSEKLFF
TRBV6-6	TRBJ2-3	TRBD1	NA	TGTGCCAGCAGTTACCTCGGACAGGGAATCACAGATACGCAGTATTTT	CASSYLGQGITDTQYF
TRBV7-2	TRBJ1-5	NA	few	TGTGCCAGCAGCTTGGGCATTCTGGGCAATCAGCCCCAGCATTTT	CASSLGILGNQPQHF
TRBV4-1	TRBJ2-2	TRBD2	NA	TGCGCCAGCAGCCAAGAAACACTAGCGGCCGGGGAGCTGTTTTTT	CASSQETLAAGELFF
TRBV28	TRBJ2-5	NA	NA	TGTGCCAGCAGTTTAGGCAGGACATCAGGGGTTGGGGAGACCAAGTACTTC	CASSLGRTSGVGETKYF
TRBV7-9	TRBJ2-3	NA	few	TGTGCCAGCAGTCCACGGGCAGATACGCAGTATTTT	CASSPRADTQYF
TRBV7-2	TRBJ2-5	TRBD2	NA	TGTGCCAGCAGCTTACTAGCGGGAGAGACCCAGTACTTC	CASSLLAGETQYF
TRBV25-1	TRBJ1-1	TRBD1	NA	TGTGCCAGCGGCCGACAGGGGGCAACTGAAGCTTTCTTT	CASGRQGATEAFF
TRBV6-1	TRBJ2-1	NA	NA	TGTGCCAGCATTCAGGGCCTCTACAATGAGCAGTTCTTC	CASIQGLYNEQFF
TRBV6-5	TRBJ1-4	NA	NA	TGTGCCAGCAGTTACAGGGGAACTAATGAAAAACTGTTTTTT	CASSYRGTNEKLFF
TRBV6-5	TRBJ2-3	TRBD1	NA	TGTGCCAGCAGTGCCAGGGGGCGCACAGATACGCAGTATTTT	CASSARGRTDTQYF
TRBV7-2	TRBJ1-1	NA	NA	TGTGCCAGCAGCGAACGGCGGGGCACTGAAGCTTTCTTT	CASSERRGTEAFF
TRBV7-9	TRBJ1-1	NA	NA	TGTGCCAGCAGCTCCGACCTGGGCATGAACACTGAAGCTTTCTTT	CASSSDLGMNTEAFF
TRBV11-3	TRBJ2-1	NA	NA	TGTGCCAGCAGCTTAGATCTAAACAATGAGCAGTTCTTC	CASSLDLNNEQFF
TRBV6-1	TRBJ2-1	TRBD2	NA	TGTGCCAGCAGTAGCCGGGACTACAGCAATGAGCAGTTCTTC	CASSSRDYSNEQFF
TRBV6-5	TRBJ2-5	TRBD2	NA	TGTGCCAGCAGTCATAGCGGGAAAGGAGAGACCCAGTACTTC	CASSHSGKGETQYF
TRBV25-1	TRBJ1-3	TRBD1	NA	TGTGCCAGCAGTGAGTGGGGGGACAGGGGGCAAGGAAACACCATATATTTT	CASSEWGDRGQGNTIYF
TRBV10-3	TRBJ1-1	NA	once	TGTGCCATCAGTGAGTCGGGCCCGACATTAGGGAACACTGAAGCTTTCTTT	CAISESGPTLGNTEAFF
TRBV14	TRBJ2-1	TRBD2	NA	TGTGCCAGCAGCCTCCATAAAATGGCTAGCGGCTACAATGAGCAGTTCTTC	CASSLHKMASGYNEQFF
TRBV5-1	TRBJ1-3	TRBD1	NA	TGCGCCAGCAGCCCTACAGGGGGCACTGGAAACACCATATATTTT	CASSPTGGTGNTIYF
TRBV21-1	TRBJ1-1	NA	NA	TGTGCCAGCAGCAATCGGGGTAAGTTGGGGTTGAACACTGAAGCTTTCTTT	CASSNRGKLGLNTEAFF
TRBV6-4	TRBJ1-4	NA	NA	TGTGCCAGCAGTCGATCGGGGGAAAGTAATGAAAAACTGTTTTTT	CASSRSGESNEKLFF
TRBV19	TRBJ1-5	NA	NA	TGTGCCAGTAGGTCGAGGACATATAGCAATCAGCCCCAGCATTTT	CASRSRTYSNQPQHF
TRBV14	TRBJ2-7	NA	NA	TGTGCCAGCAGCCAAGCCCAGGGGTTCTACGAGCAGTACTTC	CASSQAQGFYEQYF
TRBV7-7	TRBJ2-7	NA	NA	TGTGCTAGCACCCCTAACCCCGGCAGCGTTCCCTACGAGCAGTACTTC	CASTPNPGSVPYEQYF
TRBV5-4	TRBJ2-1	NA	NA	TGTGCCAGCAGCCCGGAACAGGGTTACAATGAGCAGTTCTTC	CASSPEQGYNEQFF
TRBV30	TRBJ1-1	NA	NA	TGTGCCTGGAGTGTTGACGGGGACACTGAAGCTTTCTTT	CAWSVDGDTEAFF
TRBV5-1	TRBJ1-4	NA	NA	TGCGCGCCGGAGGTCGCGGGGGAAAAACTGTTTTTT	CAPEVAGEKLFF
TRBV27	TRBJ1-1	NA	NA	TGTGCCAGCAGTCAAGGGGTCAGGAACACTGAAGCTTTCTTT	CASSQGVRNTEAFF
TRBV27	TRBJ1-2	NA	NA	TGTGCCAGCAGTTTCGCCTTGAGCGCAGGGCCGAACTATGGCTACACCTTC	CASSFALSAGPNYGYTF
TRBV7-3	TRBJ2-1	TRBD2	NA	TGTGCCAGCAGCCCCGGACCTAGCGGGATTTCGGTTGAGCAGTTCTTC	CASSPGPSGISVEQFF
TRBV7-3	TRBJ1-1	TRBD1	NA	TGTGCCAGCAGCCCGAACAGGGGTACTGAAGCTTTCTTT	CASSPNRGTEAFF
TRBV2	TRBJ1-5	NA	NA	TGTGCCAGCAGTGAGGGGCAAATTGGTCAGCCCCAGCATTTT	CASSEGQIGQPQHF
TRBV6-5	TRBJ1-1	NA	NA	TGTGCCAGCAGGGCTAAACTCGGGGTCACTGAAGCTTTCTTT	CASRAKLGVTEAFF
TRBV7-2	TRBJ1-5	TRBD1	NA	TGTGCCAGCAGCTCCCGACAGGGGGCTGAGCCCCAGCATTTT	CASSSRQGAEPQHF
TRBV27	TRBJ1-2	NA	NA	TGTGCCAGCAGTTTCATGCCGACAGGTGGGAACTATGGCTACACCTTC	CASSFMPTGGNYGYTF
TRBV5-4	TRBJ1-2	NA	NA	TGTGCCAGCAGCTTGAATTGGGTCGAGGCCTTC	CASSLNWVEAF
TRBV5-6	TRBJ1-2	TRBD1	NA	TGTGCCAGCAGCGTGACAGGGGAAAATGGCTACCCCTTC	CASSVTGENGYPF
TRBV5-1	TRBJ2-3	TRBD1	many	TGCGCCAGCAGCCTACTGACAGGGGACGCAGATACGCAGTATTTT	CASSLLTGDADTQYF
TRBV11-2	TRBJ1-3	NA	NA	TGTGCCAGCAGCTCCCTAGGGAGACGGGGCTCTGGAAACACCATATATTTT	CASSSLGRRGSGNTIYF